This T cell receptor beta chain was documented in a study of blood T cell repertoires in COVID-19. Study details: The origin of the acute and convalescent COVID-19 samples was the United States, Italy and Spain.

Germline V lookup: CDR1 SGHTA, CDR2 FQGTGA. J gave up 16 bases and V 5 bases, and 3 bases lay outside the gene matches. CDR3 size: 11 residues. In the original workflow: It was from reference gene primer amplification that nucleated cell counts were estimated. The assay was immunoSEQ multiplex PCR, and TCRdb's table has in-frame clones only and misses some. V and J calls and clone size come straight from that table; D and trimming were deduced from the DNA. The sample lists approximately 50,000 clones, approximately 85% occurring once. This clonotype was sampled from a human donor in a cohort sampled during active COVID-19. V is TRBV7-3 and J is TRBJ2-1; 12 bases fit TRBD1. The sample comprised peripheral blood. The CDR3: CASSGTGGFFF. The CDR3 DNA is TGTGCCAGCAGCGGGACAGGGGGCTTCTTCTTC.